This T cell receptor (beta chain) was retrieved from a study of blood T cell repertoires in COVID-19 (dated by TCRdb to the early 2020s). At the level of the whole study: Collaborator samples came from the United States, Italy and Spain and covered acute and convalescent phases of COVID-19. The prospective study material was composed of cDNA or gDNA derived from T cells, B-cell-depleted T cells, or PBMCs. The dataset comprised deeply sampled blood TCRbeta repertoires from subjects exposed to, actively infected with, or recovered from COVID-19. A freely available public database, intended as a resource for researchers studying the immune response to SARS-CoV-2, is where the repertoires were released. Samples came from the ongoing ImmuneRACE study (first 160 participants) plus 1,254 subjects from 6 global collaborators. A de-identified subject ID, COVID-19 status, age in years and sex were almost always included in the sample metadata. Where HLA class I and class II types were available, the types were taken from metadata supplied by the sample provider, not from assay-based typing. Summary of the overall study and its limitations: The quantity of clinical and demographic metadata differed by source and by participant and was supplied without curation.

The immunoSEQ Assay, a bias-controlled multiplex PCR, was used to amplify TCRbeta CDR3 regions from genomic DNA. Turning to the authors' computational methods: Nucleated cell counts per sample were estimated from amplification of reference gene primers within the assay. Sequence reads were collapsed and filtered to measure the absolute abundance of every unique TCRbeta CDR3 rearrangement. For each sample, productive Simpson clonality was calculated as the square root of Simpson's diversity index across productive rearrangements. The table was pulled from immuneACCESS by TCRdb, which kept in-frame rearrangements only. Such tables lose some clones; where checked, under half of the loss comes from unresolved V genes, and the rest has no known cause. V, J and clone size reflect that table, while D and trimming were determined from the DNA. Within this sample are about 160,000 clones, with more than 80% of them counted one time only. 11% of the sample comes from the top ten.

About this clone: What this receptor recognizes is not known. Base qualities are not at hand, and no much larger clone is one base apart.

V sheds 6 bases and J sheds 2 bases, leaving 10 bases between their ends. Reading from cysteine to phenylalanine, the CDR3 counts 13 amino acids. Solely the CDR3 DNA is kept, with 39 bases framed from the first base. CDR1 and CDR2 are drawn from the germline V gene (reference sequence): MNHEY, SMNVEV. Whole blood was collected in K2EDTA tubes by collaborating institutions according to the institutions' own protocols. Collaborator samples were shipped for TCRbeta analysis as frozen whole blood, isolated PBMCs, or DNA extracted from either sample type. Recombination connected TRBV27 to TRBJ2-5; the D gene lacks a confident call. The material sequenced was peripheral blood. The receptor comes from a human donor in a cohort sampled during active COVID-19. The CDR3 here reads CASRRIIQETQYF. DNA sequence: TGTGCCAGCAGGAGGATCATTCAAGAGACCCAGTACTTC.